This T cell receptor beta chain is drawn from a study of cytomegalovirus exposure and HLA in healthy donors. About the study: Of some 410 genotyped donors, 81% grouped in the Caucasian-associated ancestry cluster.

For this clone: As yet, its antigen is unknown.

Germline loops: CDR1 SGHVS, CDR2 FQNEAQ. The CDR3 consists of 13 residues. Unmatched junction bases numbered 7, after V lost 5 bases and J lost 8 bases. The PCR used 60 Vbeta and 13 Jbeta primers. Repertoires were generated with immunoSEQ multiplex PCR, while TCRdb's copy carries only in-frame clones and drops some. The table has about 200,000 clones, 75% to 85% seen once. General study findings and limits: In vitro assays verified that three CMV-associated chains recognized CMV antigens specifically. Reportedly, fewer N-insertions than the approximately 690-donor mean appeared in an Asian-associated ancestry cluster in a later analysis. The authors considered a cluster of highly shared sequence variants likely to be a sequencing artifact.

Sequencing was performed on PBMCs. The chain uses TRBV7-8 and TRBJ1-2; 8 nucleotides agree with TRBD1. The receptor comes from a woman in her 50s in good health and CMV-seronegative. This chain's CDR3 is CASSLRQGTGYTF. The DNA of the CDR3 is TGTGCCAGCAGCCTAAGACAGGGGACCGGCTACACCTTC.